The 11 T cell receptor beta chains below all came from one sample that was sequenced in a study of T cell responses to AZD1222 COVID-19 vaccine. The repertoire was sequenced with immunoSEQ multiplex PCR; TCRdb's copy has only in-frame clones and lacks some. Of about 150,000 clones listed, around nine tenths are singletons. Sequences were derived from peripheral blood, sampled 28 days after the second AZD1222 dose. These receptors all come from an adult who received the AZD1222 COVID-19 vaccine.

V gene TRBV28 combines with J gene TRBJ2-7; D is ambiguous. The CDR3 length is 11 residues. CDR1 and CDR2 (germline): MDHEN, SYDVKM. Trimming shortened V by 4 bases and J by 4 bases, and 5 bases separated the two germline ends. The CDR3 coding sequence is TGTGCCAGCAGTTACCAGTACGAGCAGTACTTC. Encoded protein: CASSYQYEQYF. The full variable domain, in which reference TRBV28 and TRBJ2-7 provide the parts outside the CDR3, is DVKVTQSSRYLVKRTGEKVFLECVQDMDHENMFWYRQDPGLGLRLIYFSYDVKMKEKGDIPEGYSVSREKKERFSLILESASTNQTSMYLCASSYQYEQYFGPGTRLTVT.

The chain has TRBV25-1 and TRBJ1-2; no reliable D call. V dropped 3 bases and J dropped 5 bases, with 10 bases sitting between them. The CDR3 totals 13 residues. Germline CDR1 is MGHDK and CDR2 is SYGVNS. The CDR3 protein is CASSDGIRYGYTF. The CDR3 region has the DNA TGTGCCAGCAGTGACGGGATTCGATATGGCTACACCTTC.

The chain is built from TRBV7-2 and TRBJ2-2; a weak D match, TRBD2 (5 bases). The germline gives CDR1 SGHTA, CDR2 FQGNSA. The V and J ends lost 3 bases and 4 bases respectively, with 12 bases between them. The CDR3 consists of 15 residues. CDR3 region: CASSLSSLGTGELFF. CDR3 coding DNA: TGTGCCAGCAGCTTGTCTAGCTTGGGCACCGGGGAGCTGTTTTTT. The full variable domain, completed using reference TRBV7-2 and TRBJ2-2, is GAGVSQSPSNKVTEKGKDVELRCDPISGHTALYWYRQSLGQGLEFLIYFQGNSAPDKSGLPSDRFSAERTGGSVSTLTIQRTQQEDSAVYLCASSLSSLGTGELFFGEGSRLTVL.

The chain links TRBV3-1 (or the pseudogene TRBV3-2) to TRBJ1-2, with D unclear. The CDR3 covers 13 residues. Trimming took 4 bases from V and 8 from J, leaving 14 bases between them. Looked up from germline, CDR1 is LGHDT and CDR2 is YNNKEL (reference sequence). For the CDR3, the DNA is TGTGCCAGCAGCCTCTGGGGAGGGAGGGGCTACACCTTC. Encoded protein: CASSLWGGRGYTF.

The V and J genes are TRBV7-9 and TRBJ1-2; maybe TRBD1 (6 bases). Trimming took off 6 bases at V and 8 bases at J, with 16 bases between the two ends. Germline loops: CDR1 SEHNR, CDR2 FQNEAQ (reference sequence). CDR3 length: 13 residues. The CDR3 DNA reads TGTGCCAGCAGATACCGGGCAGGGGAGGGCTACACCTTC. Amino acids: CASRYRAGEGYTF.

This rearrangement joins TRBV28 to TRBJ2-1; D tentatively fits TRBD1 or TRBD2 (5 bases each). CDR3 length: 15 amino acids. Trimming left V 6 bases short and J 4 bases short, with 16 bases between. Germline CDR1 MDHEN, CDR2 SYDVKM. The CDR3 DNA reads TGTGCCAGCAGAGCCCTGGGGGATAAGTACAATGAGCAGTTCTTC. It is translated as CASRALGDKYNEQFF.

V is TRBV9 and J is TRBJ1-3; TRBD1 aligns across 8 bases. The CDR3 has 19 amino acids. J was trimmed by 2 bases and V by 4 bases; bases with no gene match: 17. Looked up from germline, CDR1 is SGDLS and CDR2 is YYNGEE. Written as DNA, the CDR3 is TGTGCCAGCAGCACACCCGGGACCGACAGGGGTGCCACTGGAAACACCATATATTTT. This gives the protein CASSTPGTDRGATGNTIYF.

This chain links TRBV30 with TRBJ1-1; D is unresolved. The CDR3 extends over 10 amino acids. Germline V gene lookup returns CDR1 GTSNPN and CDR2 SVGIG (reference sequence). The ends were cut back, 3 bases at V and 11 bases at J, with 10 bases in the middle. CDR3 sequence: CAWRAVGAFF. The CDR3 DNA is TGTGCCTGGAGGGCGGTCGGGGCTTTCTTT.

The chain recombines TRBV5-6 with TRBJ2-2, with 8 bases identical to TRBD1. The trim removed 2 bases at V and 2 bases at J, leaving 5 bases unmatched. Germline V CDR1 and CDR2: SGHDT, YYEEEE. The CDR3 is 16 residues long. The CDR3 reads CASSFPTGDNTGELFF. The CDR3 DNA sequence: TGTGCCAGCAGCTTCCCGACAGGGGACAACACCGGGGAGCTGTTTTTT. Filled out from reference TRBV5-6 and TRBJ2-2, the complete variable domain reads DAGVTQSPTHLIKTRGQQVTLRCSPKSGHDTVSWYQQALGQGPQFIFQYYEEEERQRGNFPDRFSGHQFPNYSSELNVNALLLGDSALYLCASSFPTGDNTGELFFGEGSRLTVL.

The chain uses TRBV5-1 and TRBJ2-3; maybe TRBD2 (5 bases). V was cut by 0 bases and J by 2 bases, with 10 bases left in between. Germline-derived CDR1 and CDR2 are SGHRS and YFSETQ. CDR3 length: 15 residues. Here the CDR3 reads CASSLVGLLTDTQYF. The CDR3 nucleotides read TGCGCCAGCAGCTTGGTAGGACTGCTCACAGATACGCAGTATTTT.

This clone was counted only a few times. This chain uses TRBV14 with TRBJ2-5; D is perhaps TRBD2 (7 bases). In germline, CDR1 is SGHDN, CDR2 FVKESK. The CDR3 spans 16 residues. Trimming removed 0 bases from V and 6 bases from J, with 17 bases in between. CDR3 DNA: TGTGCCAGCAGCCAAGATCACGGTGGGGGGGCGAAGACCCAGTACTTC. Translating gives CASSQDHGGGAKTQYF.